The 27 T cell receptor beta chains given below trace back to one sample, sequenced in a study of T cell repertoires in cytomegalovirus infection. TCRdb reprocessed the reads via MiXCR and lists one record per CDR3 protein. The sample yields approximately 500,000 distinct CDR3 sequences, 16% seen once. Sequenced material: CD8+ T cells from PBMCs. The receptors derive from a human donor in good health (CMV status not recorded). Some clones in this sample may be carry-over from other donors' samples.

This clonotype was detected a few times. For the CDR3, the DNA is TGTGCCAGCTTTAAACTAGCACTTACAAGACCCCACAATGAGCAGTTCTTC. Its translation is CASFKLALTRPHNEQFF. This chain joins TRBV27 and TRBJ2-1, with D possibly being TRBD2 (6 bases). Germline values: CDR1 MNHEY, CDR2 SMNVEV (reference sequence). The V gene lost 8 bases and the J gene lost 5 bases, with 25 bases spanning the gap. CDR3 length: 17 residues.

This clonotype showed up many times. CDR3 sequence reads: CASSTDVFYGYTF. For the CDR3, the DNA is TGTGCCAGCAGCACGGACGTATTTTATGGCTACACCTTC. The J gene is TRBJ1-2, the V gene TRBV7-6; the D is unclear. The V and J ends lost 5 bases and 5 bases respectively, with 12 bases between them. CDR1 and CDR2 (germline): SGHVS, FNYEAQ. The CDR3 has 13 amino acids. Filled out from reference TRBV7-6 and TRBJ1-2, the complete variable domain reads GAGVSQSPRYKVTKRGQDVALRCDPISGHVSLYWYRQALGQGPEFLTYFNYEAQQDKSGLPNDRFSAERPEGSISTLTIQRTEQRDSAMYRCASSTDVFYGYTFGSGTRLTVV.

The sample holds many counts of this clonotype. As DNA, the CDR3 is TGTGCCAGCAGTTTGCGCCAACTGGGACAGGGCTCTTCACCCCTCCACTTT. Its protein is CASSLRQLGQGSSPLHF. V and J are TRBV27 and TRBJ1-6; 9 bases agree with TRBD1. Germline CDR1 is MNHEY and CDR2 is SMNVEV (reference sequence). This CDR3 region has 17 residues. With 3 bases clipped from V and 9 bases from J, the junction kept 12 bases outside the gene matches.

The chain joins TRBV6-5 to TRBJ2-1, with D unclear. V lost 5 bases, J lost 0 bases, and 14 bases lay in between. Germline V gene sequence: CDR1 MNHEY, CDR2 SVGAGI. The CDR3 sequence is 16 residues long. The CDR3 loop reads CASSPRRPSSYNEQFF. CDR3 DNA: TGTGCCAGCAGTCCTAGACGGCCGAGCTCCTACAATGAGCAGTTCTTC.

This clonotype was seen at least ten times. The rearrangement uses TRBV7-2 and TRBJ1-1; D unclear. The CDR3 loop spans 13 amino acids. V lost 5 bases to trimming and J lost 4 bases, with 11 bases between them. Germline CDR1 reads SGHTA; CDR2 reads FQGNSA. CDR3 DNA: TGTGCCAGCAGCCCACGGGGTTTCACTGAAGCTTTCTTT. Its protein is CASSPRGFTEAFF.

This clonotype was counted at least ten times. The chain links TRBV12-3 or TRBV12-4 to TRBJ1-1; no clear D gene. Trimming took 5 bases from V and 1 from J, leaving 14 bases between them. The CDR3 consists of 15 residues. This CDR3 reads CASSATRTGNTEAFF. As DNA, the CDR3 is TGTGCCAGCAGTGCAACCCGGACGGGGAACACTGAAGCTTTCTTT.

This clonotype has ten or more counts. The chain is built from TRBV28 and TRBJ2-5; TRBD2 matches 9 bases. Trimming took 7 bases from V and 5 from J; bases not matched to a gene: 5. Germline V CDR1 and CDR2: MDHEN, SYDVKM. The CDR3 has 13 amino acids. The CDR3 protein is CASKEAGGETQYF. The CDR3 coding sequence is TGTGCCAGCAAGGAGGCGGGGGGGGAGACCCAGTACTTC.

The V call is TRBV29-1, the J call TRBJ2-7, with 8 nucleotides matching TRBD1. Germline CDR1 and CDR2: SQVTM and ANQGSEA. With 4 bases clipped from V and 7 bases from J, the junction kept 6 bases outside the gene matches. The CDR3 runs 12 residues. The CDR3 region has the DNA TGCAGCGTTGGACAGGGGCGCAGGGAGCAGTACTTC. Translating gives CSVGQGRREQYF.

This clonotype was seen a handful of times. The chain joins TRBV9 to TRBJ2-3; no clear D. V gave up 2 bases and J gave up 0 bases, with 10 bases separating them. Germline V CDR1 and CDR2: SGDLS, YYNGEE. CDR3 size: 15 residues. CDR3 sequence reads: CASSVTAVSTDTQYF. CDR3 coding DNA: TGTGCCAGCAGCGTTACAGCAGTAAGCACAGATACGCAGTATTTT. Together with reference TRBV9 and TRBJ2-3, the CDR3 gives the full variable domain: DSGVTQTPKHLITATGQRVTLRCSPRSGDLSVYWYQQSLDQGLQFLIQYYNGEERAKGNILERFSAQQFPDLHSELNLSSLELGDSALYFCASSVTAVSTDTQYFGPGTRLTVL.

This clonotype has a count of ten or more. The chain couples TRBV4-2 to TRBJ1-6, with TRBD1 matching 7 bases. Germline V gives CDR1 LGHNA, CDR2 YNFKEQ. V gave up 1 base and J gave up 10 bases; unmatched junction bases: 13. The CDR3 is 17 residues long. The CDR3 region has the DNA TGTGCCAGCAGCCAAGGAAGAGGACAGGCCGGTGAATCACCCCTCCACTTT. Its protein product is CASSQGRGQAGESPLHF.

This clonotype appeared once. Lacking the conserved final phenylalanine or tryptophan, this CDR3 likely reflects a read error. The V and J genes are TRBV7-3 and TRBJ2-5; the D is unclear. The CDR3 extends over 12 amino acids. Germline lookup yields CDR1 SGHTA and CDR2 FQGTGA. CDR3 region: CARSLPQESQYY. The CDR3 DNA reads TGTGCCAGAAGCTTACCTCAAGAGTCCCAGTACTAC.

The chain uses TRBV28 and TRBJ1-1, with D tentatively TRBD1 (6 bases). CDR3 size: 14 residues. Germline V gene lookup returns CDR1 MDHEN and CDR2 SYDVKM. With 3 bases removed from V and 3 bases from J, the gap between germline ends came to 11 bases. CDR3 nucleotides: TGTGCCAGCAGTTTTACGGAGGGGGACACTGAAGCTTTCTTT. Translated: CASSFTEGDTEAFF. The variable domain in full, with the rest retrieved from reference TRBV28 and TRBJ1-1, is DVKVTQSSRYLVKRTGEKVFLECVQDMDHENMFWYRQDPGLGLRLIYFSYDVKMKEKGDIPEGYSVSREKKERFSLILESASTNQTSMYLCASSFTEGDTEAFFGQGTRLTVV.

This clonotype was detected many times. V and J are TRBV29-1 and TRBJ1-2; D is perhaps TRBD1 (5 bases). V lost 1 base and J 4 bases, leaving 13 bases between the germline ends. CDR3 length: 14 amino acids. The V gene's germline CDR1 is SQVTM and CDR2 ANQGSEA. The DNA of the CDR3 is TGCAGCGTTGAAGTTGAACAGGCCCTCTATGGCTACACCTTC. Translated: CSVEVEQALYGYTF.

This clonotype was counted many times. The J gene is TRBJ1-1, the V gene TRBV12-3 or TRBV12-4, with D hard to call. The germline V and J ends were trimmed by 2 bases and 5 bases, with 21 bases remaining between them. The CDR3 consists of 17 residues. Here the CDR3 DNA reads TGTGCCAGCAGTTTAAGTAAGGGCCCGGCGGGTAGGACTGAAGCTTTCTTT. This sequence encodes CASSLSKGPAGRTEAFF.

This clonotype was found once. This may be a read error, as it is one base from a much larger clone. CDR3 sequence reads: CASSIGTEGVNTEAFF. The CDR3 DNA reads as TGTGCCAGTAGTATTGGGACCGAGGGAGTGAACACTGAAGCTTTCTTT. The chain uses TRBV19 and TRBJ1-1; D might be TRBD1 (5 bases). V was trimmed by 3 bases and J by 0 bases, leaving 14 bases between them. The CDR3 loop spans 16 amino acids. Germline lookup yields CDR1 LNHDA and CDR2 SQIVND (reference sequence). Complete variable domain (other parts from reference TRBV19 and TRBJ1-1): DGGITQSPKYLFRKEGQNVTLSCEQNLNHDAMYWYRQDPGQGLRLIYYSQIVNDFQKGDIAEGYSVSREKKESFPLTVTSAQKNPTAFYLCASSIGTEGVNTEAFFGQGTRLTVV.

This clonotype came up many times. The gene calls are TRBV12-3 or TRBV12-4 and TRBJ2-3; a possible D gene is TRBD2 (5 bases). This CDR3 contains 14 residues. V was clipped by 1 base and J by 11 bases, with 16 bases between them. CDR3 in amino acids: CASSLVRSGLGQYF. CDR3 sequence (DNA): TGTGCCAGCAGTTTAGTGAGGTCGGGGTTGGGGCAGTATTTT.

This clonotype appeared a few times. V usage is TRBV6-5 and J usage is TRBJ2-2; D is ambiguous. V gave up 5 bases and J gave up 7 bases, with 11 bases separating them. CDR3 length: 13 residues. Germline lookup yields CDR1 MNHEY and CDR2 SVGAGI. CDR3 region: CASSPSEVGELFF. The CDR3 region has the DNA TGTGCCAGCAGTCCCTCTGAGGTCGGGGAGCTGTTTTTT.

J is TRBJ1-1 and V is TRBV3-1; no firm D call. Trimming took off 4 bases at V and 3 bases at J, with 15 bases between the two ends. Looked up from germline, CDR1 is LGHDT and CDR2 is YNNKEL (reference sequence). CDR3 length: 15 residues. The CDR3 nucleotides are TGTGCCAGCAGCCCGCCGTTGGGGTGGGACACTGAAGCTTTCTTT. Its translation is CASSPPLGWDTEAFF.

The chain uses TRBV10-3 and TRBJ1-1, with D tentatively TRBD1 (6 bases). Germline V gene sequence: CDR1 ENHRY, CDR2 SYGVKD. Trimming took off 9 bases at V and 1 base at J, with 9 bases between the two ends. CDR3 length equals 12 residues. CDR3 DNA sequence: TGTGCCATACAGGGATGGAACACTGAAGCTTTCTTT. It translates to CAIQGWNTEAFF.

This clonotype has ten or more counts. The V and J genes are TRBV7-9 and TRBJ2-1; TRBD1 might be the D (5 bases). This CDR3 has 16 amino acids. CDR1 and CDR2 (germline): SEHNR, FQNEAQ (reference sequence). The V and J ends lost 4 bases and 3 bases respectively, with 16 bases between them. The CDR3 DNA reads TGTGCCAGCAGCTCCCGGACAACCGACATCTACAATGAGCAGTTCTTC. It codes for CASSSRTTDIYNEQFF.

As concerns this clonotype: Lacking the conserved final phenylalanine or tryptophan, this CDR3 likely reflects a read error. This chain links TRBV20-1 with TRBJ2-1; 7 bases line up with TRBD2. V was clipped by 6 bases and J by 1 base; unmatched bases: 6. Germline CDR1 and CDR2: DFQATT and SNEGSKA (reference sequence). The CDR3 totals 14 residues. The CDR3 here is CSARGDRSYNEQFS. As DNA, the CDR3 is TGCAGTGCCCGGGGGGACCGATCCTACAATGAGCAGTTCTCC.

The sample holds many counts of this clonotype. This chain joins TRBV12-3 or TRBV12-4 and TRBJ2-1; D not certain. V was trimmed by 7 bases and J by 6 bases, leaving 13 bases between them. The CDR3 has 13 residues. CDR3 nucleotide sequence: TGTGCCAGCACCCCCCAAGGACCCAATGAGCAGTTCTTC. Translating gives CASTPQGPNEQFF.

The chain is built from TRBV5-6 and TRBJ2-3; possibly TRBD2 for D (7 bases). V was cut by 7 bases and J by 4 bases, with 19 bases left in between. Germline V lookup: CDR1 SGHDT, CDR2 YYEEEE. The CDR3 spans 15 residues. The CDR3 sequence: CASREGEGWADTQYF. The DNA for the CDR3 is TGTGCCAGCCGCGAGGGGGAGGGATGGGCAGATACGCAGTATTTT.

This clonotype occurred many times. J is TRBJ1-1 and V is TRBV10-3; D uncertain. CDR1 ENHRY and CDR2 SYGVKD come from the germline V gene. This CDR3 comprises 14 residues. V was pared by 0 bases and J by 0 bases, with 5 bases between. Here the CDR3 reads CAISESALNTEAFF. The CDR3 bases are TGTGCCATCAGTGAGTCTGCCCTGAACACTGAAGCTTTCTTT.

This clonotype appeared many times. The chain links TRBV19 to TRBJ1-5; TRBD1 aligns across 9 bases. This CDR3 has 14 amino acids. V was clipped by 7 bases and J by 6 bases; unmatched bases: 7. Germline CDR1 LNHDA, CDR2 SQIVND (reference sequence). For the CDR3, the DNA is TGTGCCAGTAAAATACAGGGGGCCGTTCAGCCCCAGCATTTT. Translating gives CASKIQGAVQPQHF.

The table lists this clonotype with a few counts. This rearrangement joins TRBV7-9 to TRBJ1-4; D is undetermined. V was pared by 6 bases and J by 8 bases, with 10 bases between. The CDR3 contains 12 residues. Germline V gene lookup returns CDR1 SEHNR and CDR2 FQNEAQ (reference sequence). The CDR3, as DNA: TGTGCCAGCAGATACGGTGGGGAAAAACTGTTTTTT. Residues: CASRYGGEKLFF.

The table lists this clonotype with many counts. The V gene is TRBV6-1, the J gene TRBJ1-2, with TRBD1 matching 7 bases. The CDR3 runs 12 residues. The germline V gene has CDR1 MNHNS and CDR2 SASEGT. Trimming at V came to 6 bases and at J to 7 bases, leaving 5 bases not matched to a gene. The CDR3 sequence is CASRGQDSGYTF. The DNA of the CDR3 is TGTGCCAGCAGAGGACAGGACTCTGGCTACACCTTC.